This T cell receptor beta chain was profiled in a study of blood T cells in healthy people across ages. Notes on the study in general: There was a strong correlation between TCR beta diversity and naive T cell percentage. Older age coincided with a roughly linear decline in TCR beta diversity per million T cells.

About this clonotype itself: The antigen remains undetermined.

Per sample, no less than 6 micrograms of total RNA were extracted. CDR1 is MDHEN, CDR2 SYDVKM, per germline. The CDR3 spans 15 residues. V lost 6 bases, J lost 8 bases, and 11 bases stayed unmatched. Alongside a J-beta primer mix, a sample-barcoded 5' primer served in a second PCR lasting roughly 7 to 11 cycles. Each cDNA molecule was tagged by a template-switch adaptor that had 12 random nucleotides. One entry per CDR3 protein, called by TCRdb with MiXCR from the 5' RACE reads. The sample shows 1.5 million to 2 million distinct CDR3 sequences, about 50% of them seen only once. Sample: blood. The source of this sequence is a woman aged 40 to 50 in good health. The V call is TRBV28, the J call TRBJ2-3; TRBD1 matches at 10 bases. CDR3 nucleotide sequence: TGTGCCAGCAGCCACGGACAGGGGGAGGTAGGTACGCAGTATTTT. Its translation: CASSHGQGEVGTQYF.